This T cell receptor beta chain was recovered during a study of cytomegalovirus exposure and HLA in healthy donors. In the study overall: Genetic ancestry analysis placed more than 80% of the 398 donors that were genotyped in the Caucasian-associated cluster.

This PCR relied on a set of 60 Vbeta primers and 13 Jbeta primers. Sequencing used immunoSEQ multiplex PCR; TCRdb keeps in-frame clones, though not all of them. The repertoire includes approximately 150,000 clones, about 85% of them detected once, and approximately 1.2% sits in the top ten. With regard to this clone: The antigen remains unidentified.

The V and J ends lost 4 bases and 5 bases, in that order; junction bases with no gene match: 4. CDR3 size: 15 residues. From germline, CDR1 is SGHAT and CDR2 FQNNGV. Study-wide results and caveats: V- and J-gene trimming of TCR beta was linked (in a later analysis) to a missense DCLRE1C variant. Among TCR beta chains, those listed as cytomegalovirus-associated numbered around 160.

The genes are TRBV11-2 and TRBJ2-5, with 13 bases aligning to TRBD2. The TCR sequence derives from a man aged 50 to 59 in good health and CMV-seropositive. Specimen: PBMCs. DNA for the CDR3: TGTGCCAGCAGCTCGGGACTAGCGGGGACGGAGACCCAGTACTTC. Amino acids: CASSSGLAGTETQYF.